This T cell receptor (beta chain) came from a study of T cell responses to AZD1222 COVID-19 vaccine. In the case of this clone: What it binds is unknown.

The CDR3 is 15 residues long. Trimming removed 0 bases from V and 4 bases from J, with 10 bases in between. Looked up from germline, CDR1 is GTSNPN and CDR2 is SVGIG (reference sequence). Whole-study results and caveats: Without day 14 samples, only post-peak T cell repertoires were studied.

Libraries were prepared by immunoSEQ multiplex PCR; TCRdb keeps only in-frame clonotypes and omits some of them. The sample records around 94,000 clones, 70% to 90% being singletons. The sequence was collected from an adult in good health. V is TRBV30 and J is TRBJ1-6, with unresolved D. This specimen was peripheral blood, taken on day 0 of AZD1222 vaccination. CDR3 nucleotides: TGTGCCTGGAGTGTAGGTGGGTTATATAATTCACCCCTCCACTTT. Residues: CAWSVGGLYNSPLHF.